These T cell receptor beta chains were read from a single sample in a study of blood T cell repertoires in COVID-19. Here immunoSEQ multiplex PCR was the method, and the copy in TCRdb shows in-frame clones only, minus some. The sample has about 170,000 clones, approximately 87% seen once. The sequenced sample was peripheral blood. The receptor source for this set is a woman aged 55-69 years with COVID-19, enrolled during active disease. CDR3s include the opening cysteine and the closing phenylalanine or tryptophan. Fields, in order: clone size, D gene, V gene, J gene, CDR3 DNA, CDR3 protein. A D gene is named only where the DNA matches it firmly. Clone size appears in some rows only: once, few, many, or a class for an expanded clone.

size: NA
D: TRBD2
V: TRBV5-1
J: TRBJ2-3
DNA: TGCGCCAGCACCCGGGGGGGCTATAGCACAGATACGCAGTATTTT
CDR3: CASTRGGYSTDTQYF

size: NA
D: NA
V: TRBV24-1
J: TRBJ2-5
DNA: TGTGCCACCAGTGGGTTAAGGGGAGGTACCGGAGAGACCCAGTACTTC
CDR3: CATSGLRGGTGETQYF

size: NA
D: TRBD1
V: TRBV27
J: TRBJ2-7
DNA: TGTGCCAGCAGGCAACCGGACAGGCCGTCCTACGAGCAGTACTTC
CDR3: CASRQPDRPSYEQYF

size: few
D: TRBD1
V: TRBV6-1
J: TRBJ1-6
DNA: TGTGCCAGCAGTGAATTGGGACAGAATAATTCACCCCTCCACTTT
CDR3: CASSELGQNNSPLHF

size: NA
D: TRBD1
V: TRBV6-5
J: TRBJ1-5
DNA: TGTGCCAGCAGTTACGCGATACAGGGGAAGCCTCAGCCCCAGCATTTT
CDR3: CASSYAIQGKPQPQHF

size: NA
D: NA
V: TRBV30
J: TRBJ2-7
DNA: TGTGCCTGGGTAGGGGAAGAGGCCTACGAGCAGTACTTC
CDR3: CAWVGEEAYEQYF

size: NA
D: TRBD2
V: TRBV27
J: TRBJ2-5
DNA: TGTGCCAGCAGTCCCGGACTAGCGGGAGGGCCAGAGACCCAGTACTTC
CDR3: CASSPGLAGGPETQYF

size: NA
D: NA
V: TRBV25-1
J: TRBJ2-7
DNA: TGTGCCAGCAGCCCGGCCACAGGTGCCTACGAGCAGTACTTC
CDR3: CASSPATGAYEQYF

size: NA
D: NA
V: TRBV12-3/TRBV12-4
J: TRBJ2-7
DNA: TGTGCCAGCAGTTTCACGGTTAACGAGCAGTACTTC
CDR3: CASSFTVNEQYF

size: NA
D: NA
V: TRBV4-3
J: TRBJ1-1
DNA: TGCGCCAGCAGCCGAAAACAGAACACTGAAGCTTTCTTT
CDR3: CASSRKQNTEAFF

size: NA
D: TRBD1
V: TRBV6-2/TRBV6-3
J: TRBJ2-1
DNA: TGTGCCAGCAGTTACGACAGGGATTTACACCTCAATGAGCAGTTCTTC
CDR3: CASSYDRDLHLNEQFF

size: NA
D: TRBD1
V: TRBV5-4
J: TRBJ2-3
DNA: TGTGCCAGCAGCTTGTACAGGGGGCCGAGCACAGATACGCAGTATTTT
CDR3: CASSLYRGPSTDTQYF

size: NA
D: NA
V: TRBV9
J: TRBJ2-7
DNA: TGTGCCAGCAGCGTCGGCCTCCAGGGCTACGAGCAGTACTTC
CDR3: CASSVGLQGYEQYF

size: NA
D: TRBD1
V: TRBV28
J: TRBJ1-5
DNA: TGTGCCAGCACTACAGGGGAAGGTAGAGGTCAGCCCCAGCATTTT
CDR3: CASTTGEGRGQPQHF

size: NA
D: TRBD2
V: TRBV5-5
J: TRBJ2-1
DNA: TGTGCCAGCAGCACTAGCGGGCTCGTGAATGAGCAGTTCTTC
CDR3: CASSTSGLVNEQFF

size: NA
D: NA
V: TRBV9
J: TRBJ1-4
DNA: TGTGCCAGCAGCGTAGGGGCACAGCGGTGGGAAAAACTGTTTTTT
CDR3: CASSVGAQRWEKLFF

size: NA
D: TRBD1
V: TRBV5-8
J: TRBJ1-1
DNA: TGTGCCAGCAGCCTACGACAGGGGTGGGGCACTGAAGCTTTCTTT
CDR3: CASSLRQGWGTEAFF

size: NA
D: NA
V: TRBV4-3
J: TRBJ1-3
DNA: TGCGCCAGCAGCCAAGTTTCGGGAAACACCATATATTTT
CDR3: CASSQVSGNTIYF

size: NA
D: TRBD1
V: TRBV7-3
J: TRBJ2-3
DNA: TGTGCCAGCAGCTTAATCCCGGGACAGGGATCAGATACGCAGTATTTT
CDR3: CASSLIPGQGSDTQYF

size: NA
D: NA
V: TRBV2
J: TRBJ2-1
DNA: TGTGCCAGCAGCCTAGGTGCTGAGCAGTTCTTC
CDR3: CASSLGAEQFF

size: NA
D: TRBD2
V: TRBV7-2
J: TRBJ2-7
DNA: TGTGCCAGCAGCCCCACTAGCGGCTACGAGCAGTACTTC
CDR3: CASSPTSGYEQYF

size: NA
D: TRBD1
V: TRBV19
J: TRBJ1-4
DNA: TGTGCCAGTAGTATAGATGGGACAGGAAATGAAAAACTGTTTTTT
CDR3: CASSIDGTGNEKLFF

size: NA
D: TRBD2
V: TRBV6-5
J: TRBJ2-1
DNA: TGTGCCAGCAGAAGACTAGCTGCCTCCTACAATGAGCAGTTCTTC
CDR3: CASRRLAASYNEQFF

size: NA
D: TRBD1
V: TRBV5-8
J: TRBJ2-7
DNA: TGTGCCAGCAGACTGGACAGGGATCCACACGAGCAGTACTTC
CDR3: CASRLDRDPHEQYF

size: NA
D: NA
V: TRBV6-5
J: TRBJ1-2
DNA: TGTGCCAGCAGGCTACAGGGTCAATATGGCTACACCTTC
CDR3: CASRLQGQYGYTF

size: NA
D: TRBD2
V: TRBV7-2
J: TRBJ2-7
DNA: TGTGCCAGCAGTTTGTTAGCGGGCCCCGGATACGAGCAGTACTTC
CDR3: CASSLLAGPGYEQYF

size: NA
D: NA
V: TRBV27
J: TRBJ1-1
DNA: TGTGCCAGCAGTCCCGTTTGGACAGCGAACACTGAAGCTTTCTTT
CDR3: CASSPVWTANTEAFF

size: NA
D: NA
V: TRBV7-2
J: TRBJ1-4
DNA: TGTGCCAGCAGCTCGAATCAAGAGACTAATGAAAAACTGTTTTTT
CDR3: CASSSNQETNEKLFF

size: NA
D: NA
V: TRBV7-2
J: TRBJ1-2
DNA: TGTGCCAGCAGTTCCTGGGGGCTGAACTATGGCTACACCTTC
CDR3: CASSSWGLNYGYTF

size: NA
D: NA
V: TRBV7-2
J: TRBJ1-4
DNA: TGTGCCAGCAGCCCTGGGGGGGGGTCGGGCGAAAAACTGTTTTTT
CDR3: CASSPGGGSGEKLFF

size: NA
D: NA
V: TRBV6-2/TRBV6-3
J: TRBJ2-7
DNA: TGTGCCAGCAGTTATGGAGGGACAGACTTTCAGTACTTC
CDR3: CASSYGGTDFQYF

size: NA
D: TRBD2
V: TRBV19
J: TRBJ2-3
DNA: TGTGCCAGTAGTTGGACTAGCGGGAGGACAGATACGCAGTATTTT
CDR3: CASSWTSGRTDTQYF

size: NA
D: TRBD1
V: TRBV28
J: TRBJ2-7
DNA: TGTGCCAGCAGTTTCGCGACAGGGGGCTACGAGCAGTACTTC
CDR3: CASSFATGGYEQYF

size: NA
D: TRBD2
V: TRBV4-1
J: TRBJ2-3
DNA: TGCGCCAGCAGCCCCCAACGACTAGCGGGAGTAGGAGATACGCAGTATTTT
CDR3: CASSPQRLAGVGDTQYF

size: NA
D: TRBD2
V: TRBV7-2
J: TRBJ2-7
DNA: TGTGCCAGCAGTCGGACTAGCGGGGTCGCCTACGAGCAGTACTTC
CDR3: CASSRTSGVAYEQYF

size: NA
D: NA
V: TRBV11-2
J: TRBJ2-3
DNA: TGTGCCAGCAGCCCGCGGGATAGCGAGGGCGCGGATACGCAGTATTTT
CDR3: CASSPRDSEGADTQYF

size: NA
D: NA
V: TRBV2
J: TRBJ1-2
DNA: TGTGCCAGCAGTGAGATGGCAGTCTATGGCTACACCTTC
CDR3: CASSEMAVYGYTF

size: NA
D: TRBD2
V: TRBV5-4
J: TRBJ2-7
DNA: TGTGCCAGCAGCTTGCCCCTAGCGGGAGGGCTAAACGAGCAGTACTTC
CDR3: CASSLPLAGGLNEQYF

size: NA
D: TRBD1
V: TRBV28
J: TRBJ2-7
DNA: TGTGCCAGCAGTTTATCGGACAGGGGCTTGACGGAGCAGTACTTC
CDR3: CASSLSDRGLTEQYF